This TCR beta chain was sequenced during a study of blood T cell repertoires in COVID-19. Turning to the study itself: Sites across the United States, Italy and Spain contributed samples from acute and convalescent COVID-19.

V dropped 5 bases and J dropped 2 bases, with 10 bases sitting between them. There are 15 residues in the CDR3. CDR1 is SNHLY, CDR2 FYNNEI, per germline. Sequencing used immunoSEQ multiplex PCR; TCRdb keeps in-frame clones, though not all of them. The profile shows 97,000 or so clones, just under 85% of them singletons. The sample comprised peripheral blood. The chain carries TRBV2 and TRBJ2-6; D possibly corresponds to TRBD1 (5 bases). The TCR was taken from a man in his forties or fifties with active or convalescent COVID-19. The CDR3 sequence: CASSTRVAGANVLTF. CDR3 DNA: TGTGCCAGCAGTACCAGGGTGGCTGGGGCCAACGTCCTGACTTTC.